Sequencing of this T cell receptor beta chain was carried out in a study of breast tumors, draining lymph nodes, adjacent tissues (TCRdb year 2016). Describing the broader study: In breast cancer patients, the study compared the TCR beta repertoires of tumor, adjacent nontumor tissue and axillary lymph nodes. In human breast cancer, the study set out to assess how tumor, surrounding tissue and draining lymph node repertoires relate to one another and whether T cells might be exchanged between them.

Sequencing was performed on an Illumina HiSeq 2000. Multiplex PCR amplification was used to build the TCR beta chain libraries. The amplified TCR beta chain products were analyzed by high-throughput sequencing. TCRdb took the public reads, trimmed them with fastp at Q25, ran MiXCR for clone calling and kept in-frame beta chains. Each CDR3 protein gets just one entry, which takes the most common genes and DNA from the rows behind it. The sample table contains about 130,000 distinct CDR3 sequences; only one count was recorded for 20% of them. The biggest ten clones account for roughly 4% of the sample. The axillary draining lymph nodes of breast cancer patients were the source of the lymph node samples. At least ten counts were recorded for this clonotype. The antigen it recognizes is unknown. Per-nucleotide qualities are absent, and no much larger clonotype sits a single base away. The CDR3 numbers 13 residues from cysteine through phenylalanine. Only CDR3 DNA remains: 39 bases, in frame from the first base. CDR1 and CDR2 were assigned from the germline V gene as ENHRY and SYGVKD. Trimmed from V: 4 bases; trimmed from J: 6 bases; junction bases lacking a gene match: 1.

What the research found in general, with its limitations: T-cell repertoire diversity in tumors was found to be lower than in lymph nodes but higher than in nontumor tissue, and preferential V and J gene usage was observed. Tumor and nontumor tissue repertoires were found to be significantly more similar in luminal-like than in basal-like breast cancer. Rather than being directly demonstrated, the conclusion that tumor T cells originate in lymph nodes was presented as consistent with a hypothesis. The data were considered consistent with most tumor T cells being derived from the lymph node and subsequently expanding within tumor tissue.

The chain joins TRBV10-3 to TRBJ2-2; TRBD1 agrees with 8 junctional bases. This clonotype was obtained from a female donor with breast cancer. Some clones in this sample may be carry-over from other donors' samples. The specimen was axillary lymph node tissue. The DNA is TGTGCCATCAGTGTACAGGGGGCCGGGGAGCTGTTTTTT. It is translated as CAISVQGAGELFF.